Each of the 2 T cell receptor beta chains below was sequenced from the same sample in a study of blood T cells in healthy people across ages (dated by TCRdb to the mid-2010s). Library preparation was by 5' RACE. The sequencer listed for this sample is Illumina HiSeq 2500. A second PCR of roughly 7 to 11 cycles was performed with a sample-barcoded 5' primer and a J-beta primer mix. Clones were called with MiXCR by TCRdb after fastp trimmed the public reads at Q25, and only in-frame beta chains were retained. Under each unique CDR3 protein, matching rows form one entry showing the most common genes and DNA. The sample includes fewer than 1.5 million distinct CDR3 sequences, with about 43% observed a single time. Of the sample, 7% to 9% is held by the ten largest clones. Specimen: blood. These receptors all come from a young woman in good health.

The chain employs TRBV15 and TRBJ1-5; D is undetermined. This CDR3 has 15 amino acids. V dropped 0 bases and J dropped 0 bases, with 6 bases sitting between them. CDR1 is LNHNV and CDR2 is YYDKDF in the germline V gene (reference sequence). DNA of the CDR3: TGTGCCACCAGCAGAGACCCAAATAGCAATCAGCCCCAGCATTTT. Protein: CATSRDPNSNQPQHF.

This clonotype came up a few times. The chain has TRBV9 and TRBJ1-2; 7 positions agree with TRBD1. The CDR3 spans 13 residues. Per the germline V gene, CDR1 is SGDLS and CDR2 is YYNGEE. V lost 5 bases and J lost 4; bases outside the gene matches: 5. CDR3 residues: CASSGDRVYGYTF. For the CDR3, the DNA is TGTGCCAGCAGTGGAGACAGGGTCTATGGCTACACCTTC.